This TCR beta chain originates from a study of OX40 agonist ivuxolimab in advanced cancers. Across the whole study: Dose-escalation subjects each had hepatocellular carcinoma, melanoma, renal cell or head and neck cancer.

Of note for this clone: The target antigen is unknown.

Using immunoSEQ multiplex PCR, the repertoire was profiled, and TCRdb retains in-frame clones only, with some absent. The profile shows some 54,000 clones, 85% to 90% of them singletons. This CDR3 is 14 amino acids long. Looked up from germline, CDR1 is SGHVS and CDR2 is FNYEAQ. The germline V and J ends were trimmed by 1 base and 6 bases, with 12 bases remaining between them. General observations from the study: Circulating CD4+ and CD8+ T cells showed clonal expansion by week 6 at 0.1 to 3.0 mg/kg. On average, CD8+ T cells had more expanded clones than CD4+.

The sequence was collected from an adult with an advanced solid tumor such as melanoma, head and neck, liver or kidney cancer. This rearrangement joins TRBV7-6 to TRBJ1-2, with D possibly TRBD1 on 5 matching bases. This sample comprised CD4+ or CD8+ T cells sorted from blood, obtained in a trial of the OX40 agonist ivuxolimab. The CDR3 region is CASSLVWQGDGYTF. In DNA form, the CDR3 reads TGTGCCAGCAGCTTAGTATGGCAGGGCGATGGCTACACCTTC.